This paragraph covers one T cell receptor (beta chain) sequence. Its antigen remains undetermined. Nothing much larger sits one base from this clone, and base qualities are not available. TCRbeta CDR3 regions were amplified from genomic DNA by means of the immunoSEQ Assay, a bias-controlled multiplex PCR. Per the source publication's procedure: The number of nucleated cells in each sample was estimated by amplification of reference gene primers within the assay. Sequence reads were collapsed and filtered to measure the absolute abundance of every unique TCRbeta CDR3 rearrangement. Productive Simpson clonality was computed per sample as the square root of Simpson's diversity index over productive rearrangements. The source is immuneACCESS, and TCRdb retained only in-frame sequences with V and J called. Part of the clones is not carried over; for the studies checked, unresolved V genes explain less than half of this, and the remainder is unexplained. The V and J calls and the clone size are those of that table, but D and trimming were determined from the DNA. The sample records 48,000 or so clones, 85% of which are singletons. The ten largest clonotypes hold over 4.5% of the sample.

The data stem from a study of blood T cell repertoires in COVID-19 (dated by TCRdb to 2018 to 2021). Looking at the study overall: The collaborator samples originated in the United States, Italy and Spain and spanned the acute and convalescent phases of COVID-19. The prospective study material was composed of cDNA or gDNA derived from T cells, B-cell-depleted T cells, or PBMCs. Deeply sampled blood TCRbeta repertoires from subjects exposed to, actively infected with, or recovered from COVID-19 were included in the dataset. The repertoires were released in a freely available public database meant as a resource for research on the immune response to SARS-CoV-2. The samples were drawn from the first 160 participants of the ongoing ImmuneRACE study and from over a thousand subjects provided by 6 global collaborators. A de-identified subject ID, COVID-19 status, age in years and sex were almost always included in the sample metadata. Where available, HLA class I and class II types were obtained from metadata supplied by the sample provider rather than from assay-based typing.

The full study reports these points: The amount of clinical and demographic metadata varied by source and participant and was provided uncurated.

Whole blood was collected in K2EDTA tubes by collaborating institutions according to the institutions' own protocols. Collaborator samples were shipped for TCRbeta analysis as frozen whole blood, isolated PBMCs, or DNA extracted from either sample type. The CDR3 goes from the cysteine to the phenylalanine over 15 residues. The only DNA kept is the CDR3, 45 bases in frame from the first base. Trimming leaves V shorter by 6 bases and J shorter by 5 bases, with the junction holding 9 bases beyond the gene matches. CDR1 SGHTA and CDR2 FQGTGA are derived from the germline V gene. This clonotype originated in a woman aged 60-70 years with acute or convalescent COVID-19. The sequence joins TRBV7-3 to TRBJ2-1; the junction holds 8 bases that match TRBD1. Input material: peripheral blood. The nucleotide sequence is TGTGCCAGCAGTTCTGACAGGGGCCTACACAATGAGCAGTTCTTC. Its protein is CASSSDRGLHNEQFF. Extended through the reference TRBV7-3 and TRBJ2-1 proteins, this CDR3 yields the full variable domain: GAGVSQTPSNKVTEKGKYVELRCDPISGHTALYWYRQSLGQGPEFLIYFQGTGAADDSGLPNDRFFAVRPEGSVSTLKIQRTERGDSAVYLCASSSDRGLHNEQFFGPGTRLTVL.